The sequence of this T cell receptor beta chain was determined in a study of blood T cell repertoires in COVID-19. Method: immunoSEQ multiplex PCR; TCRdb's copy keeps in-frame clones and lacks some. This sample has 200,000 to 300,000 clones; around 86% occur once, and the top ten carry about 1.7%. Sequencing was carried out using PBMCs or T cells enriched from blood (not recorded which). The TCR originated in a man aged 35-49 years who had recovered from COVID-19.

CDR3 nucleotides: TGTGCCAGCGGAAGTGGACTAGCGGGTAATGAGCAGTTCTTC. Protein sequence: CASGSGLAGNEQFF. This chain connects TRBV27 to TRBJ2-1; 11 positions match TRBD2. CDR3 length: 14 residues. The germline CDR1 and CDR2 sequences are MNHEY and SMNVEV (reference sequence). V lost 8 bases to trimming and J lost 7 bases; unmatched junction nucleotides: 7.